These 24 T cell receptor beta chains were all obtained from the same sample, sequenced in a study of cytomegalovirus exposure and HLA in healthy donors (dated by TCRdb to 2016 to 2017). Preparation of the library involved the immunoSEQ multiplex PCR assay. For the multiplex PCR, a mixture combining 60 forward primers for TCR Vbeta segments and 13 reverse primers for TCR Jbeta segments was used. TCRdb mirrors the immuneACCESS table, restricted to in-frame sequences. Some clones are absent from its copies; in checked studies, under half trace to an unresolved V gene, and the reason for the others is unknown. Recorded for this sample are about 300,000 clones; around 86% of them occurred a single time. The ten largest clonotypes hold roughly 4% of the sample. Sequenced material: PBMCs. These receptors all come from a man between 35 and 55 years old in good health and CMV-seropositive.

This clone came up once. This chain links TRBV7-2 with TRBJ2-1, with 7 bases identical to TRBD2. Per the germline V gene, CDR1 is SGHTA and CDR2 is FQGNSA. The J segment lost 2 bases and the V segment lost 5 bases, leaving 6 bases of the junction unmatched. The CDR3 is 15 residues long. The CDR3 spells CASSPTSAPYNEQFF. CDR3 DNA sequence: TGTGCCAGCAGCCCCACTAGCGCTCCCTACAATGAGCAGTTCTTC.

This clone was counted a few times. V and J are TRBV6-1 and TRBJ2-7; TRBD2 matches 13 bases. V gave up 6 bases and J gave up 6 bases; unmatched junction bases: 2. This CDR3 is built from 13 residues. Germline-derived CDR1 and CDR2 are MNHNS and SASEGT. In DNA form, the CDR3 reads TGTGCCAGCAGGGGACTAGCGGGGCCCGAGCAGTACTTC. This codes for CASRGLAGPEQYF.

CDR3 sequence reads: CASSGLAGGMITYTDTQYF. CDR3 nucleotides: TGTGCCAGCAGTGGGCTAGCGGGAGGGATGATAACCTACACAGATACGCAGTATTTT. The chain employs TRBV2 and TRBJ2-3, with 12 bases matching TRBD2. CDR3 length equals 19 residues. Germline-derived CDR1 and CDR2 are SNHLY and FYNNEI. The V gene end was trimmed by 4 bases and the J gene end by 2 bases; junction bases not matched to a gene: 13. The full variable domain, in which reference TRBV2 and TRBJ2-3 provide the parts outside the CDR3, is EPEVTQTPSHQVTQMGQEVILRCVPISNHLYFYWYRQILGQKVEFLVSFYNNEISEKSEIFDDQFSVERPDGSNFTLKIRSTKLEDSAMYFCASSGLAGGMITYTDTQYFGPGTRLTVL.

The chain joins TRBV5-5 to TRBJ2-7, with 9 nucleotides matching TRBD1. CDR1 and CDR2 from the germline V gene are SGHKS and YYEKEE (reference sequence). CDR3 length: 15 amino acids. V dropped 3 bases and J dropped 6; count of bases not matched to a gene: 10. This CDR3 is CASSSRGGTGPEQYF. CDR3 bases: TGTGCCAGCAGCTCCCGGGGTGGGACAGGGCCCGAGCAGTACTTC.

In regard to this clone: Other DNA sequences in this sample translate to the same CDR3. CDR3 nucleotide sequence: TGCGCCAGCAGCCGGAGAGTCGAACCTTGGGACAAAAACACCGGGGAGCTGTTTTTT. Translating it yields CASSRRVEPWDKNTGELFF. This chain joins TRBV4-1 and TRBJ2-2; a possible D gene is TRBD1 (6 bases). V was clipped by 4 bases and J by 2 bases, with 23 bases between them. The length of the CDR3 is 19 residues. Germline V gene data show CDR1 as MGHRA and CDR2 as YSYEKL.

The CDR3 region is CATSRDKDGTGRLWPQHF. In nucleotides, the CDR3 is TGTGCCACCAGCAGAGATAAGGACGGGACAGGGAGACTATGGCCCCAGCATTTT. This chain uses TRBV15 with TRBJ1-5, with 9 bases identical to TRBD1. V was pared by 0 bases and J by 9 bases, with 15 bases of the junction left unmatched. Germline CDR1 is LNHNV and CDR2 is YYDKDF (reference sequence). CDR3 length equals 18 residues.

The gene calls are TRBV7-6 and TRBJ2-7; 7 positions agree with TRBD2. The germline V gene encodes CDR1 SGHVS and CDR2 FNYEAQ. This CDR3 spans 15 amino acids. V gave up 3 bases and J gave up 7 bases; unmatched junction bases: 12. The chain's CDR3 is CASSLGGTGPGEQYF. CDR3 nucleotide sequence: TGTGCCAGCAGCTTGGGGGGGACGGGACCCGGGGAGCAGTACTTC. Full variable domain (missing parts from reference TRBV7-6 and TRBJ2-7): GAGVSQSPRYKVTKRGQDVALRCDPISGHVSLYWYRQALGQGPEFLTYFNYEAQQDKSGLPNDRFSAERPEGSISTLTIQRTEQRDSAMYRCASSLGGTGPGEQYFGPGTRLTVT.

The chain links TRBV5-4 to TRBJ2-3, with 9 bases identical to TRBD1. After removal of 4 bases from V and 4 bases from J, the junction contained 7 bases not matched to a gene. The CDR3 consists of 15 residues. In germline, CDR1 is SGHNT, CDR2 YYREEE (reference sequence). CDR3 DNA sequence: TGTGCCAGCAGCCTGGGACAGGGCCGGTCAGATACGCAGTATTTT. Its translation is CASSLGQGRSDTQYF.

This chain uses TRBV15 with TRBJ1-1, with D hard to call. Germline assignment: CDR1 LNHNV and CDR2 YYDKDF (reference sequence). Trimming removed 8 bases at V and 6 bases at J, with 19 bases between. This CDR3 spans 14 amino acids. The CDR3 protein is CATSADREVPEAFF. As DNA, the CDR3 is TGTGCCACCTCGGCGGATAGGGAGGTTCCTGAAGCTTTCTTT.

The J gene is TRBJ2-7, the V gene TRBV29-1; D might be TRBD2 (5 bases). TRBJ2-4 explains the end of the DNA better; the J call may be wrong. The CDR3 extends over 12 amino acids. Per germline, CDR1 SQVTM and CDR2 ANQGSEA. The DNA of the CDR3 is TGCAGCGTTGTCATCCCCGGGGACATTCAGTACTTC. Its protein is CSVVIPGDIQYF.

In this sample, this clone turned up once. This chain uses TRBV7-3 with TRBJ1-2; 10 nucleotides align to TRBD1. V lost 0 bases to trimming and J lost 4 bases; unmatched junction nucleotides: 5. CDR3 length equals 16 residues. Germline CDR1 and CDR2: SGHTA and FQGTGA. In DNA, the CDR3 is TGTGCCAGCAGCTTAACGGCCGGGACAGGGGTCTATGGCTACACCTTC. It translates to CASSLTAGTGVYGYTF.

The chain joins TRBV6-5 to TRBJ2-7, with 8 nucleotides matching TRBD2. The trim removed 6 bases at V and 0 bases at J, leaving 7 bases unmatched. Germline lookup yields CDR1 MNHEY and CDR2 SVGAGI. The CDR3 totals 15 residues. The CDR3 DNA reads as TGTGCCAGCAGCCCTAGCGGGCCGAGCTCCTACGAGCAGTACTTC. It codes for CASSPSGPSSYEQYF.

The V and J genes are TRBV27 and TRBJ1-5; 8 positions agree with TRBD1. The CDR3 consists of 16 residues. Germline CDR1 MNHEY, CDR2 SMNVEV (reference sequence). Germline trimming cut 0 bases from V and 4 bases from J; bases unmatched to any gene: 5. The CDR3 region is CASSLSGRGRNQPQHF. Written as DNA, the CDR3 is TGTGCCAGCAGTTTATCGGGCAGGGGGCGGAATCAGCCCCAGCATTTT.

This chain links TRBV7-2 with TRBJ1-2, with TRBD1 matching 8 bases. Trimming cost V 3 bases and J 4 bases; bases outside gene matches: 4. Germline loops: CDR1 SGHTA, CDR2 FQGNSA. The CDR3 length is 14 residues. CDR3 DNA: TGTGCCAGCAGCTTTCAGGGGGCGACCTATGGCTACACCTTC. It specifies CASSFQGATYGYTF.

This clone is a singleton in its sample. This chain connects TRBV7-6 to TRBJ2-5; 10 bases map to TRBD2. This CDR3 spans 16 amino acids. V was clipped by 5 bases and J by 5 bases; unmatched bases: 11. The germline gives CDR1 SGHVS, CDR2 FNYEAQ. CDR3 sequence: CASSPSLPLAGETQYF. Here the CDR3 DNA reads TGTGCCAGCAGCCCATCCCTCCCACTAGCGGGGGAGACCCAGTACTTC.

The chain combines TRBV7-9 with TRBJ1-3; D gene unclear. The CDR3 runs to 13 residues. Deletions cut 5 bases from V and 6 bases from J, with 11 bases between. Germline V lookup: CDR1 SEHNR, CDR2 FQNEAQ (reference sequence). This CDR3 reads CASSLYTENTIYF. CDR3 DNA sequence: TGTGCCAGCAGCCTATATACAGAAAACACCATATATTTT.

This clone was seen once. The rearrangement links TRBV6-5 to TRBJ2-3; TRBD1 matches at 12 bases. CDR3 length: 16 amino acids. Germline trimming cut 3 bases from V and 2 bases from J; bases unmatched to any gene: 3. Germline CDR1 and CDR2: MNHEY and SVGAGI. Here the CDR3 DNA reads TGTGCCAGCAGTTATGGGACAGGGGGCCTCACAGATACGCAGTATTTT. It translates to CASSYGTGGLTDTQYF.

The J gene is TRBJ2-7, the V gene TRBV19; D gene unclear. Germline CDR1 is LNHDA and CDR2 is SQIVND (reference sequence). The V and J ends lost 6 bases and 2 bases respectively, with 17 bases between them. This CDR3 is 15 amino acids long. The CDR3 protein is CASRLFSPIPYEQYF. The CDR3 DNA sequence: TGTGCCAGTAGGTTATTTTCTCCTATTCCCTACGAGCAGTACTTC.

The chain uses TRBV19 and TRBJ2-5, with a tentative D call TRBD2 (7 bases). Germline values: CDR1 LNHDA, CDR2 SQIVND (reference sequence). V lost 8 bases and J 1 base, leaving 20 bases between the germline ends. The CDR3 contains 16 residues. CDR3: CASAGVTGRLQETQYF. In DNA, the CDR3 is TGTGCCAGTGCGGGAGTAACAGGGCGACTCCAAGAGACCCAGTACTTC.

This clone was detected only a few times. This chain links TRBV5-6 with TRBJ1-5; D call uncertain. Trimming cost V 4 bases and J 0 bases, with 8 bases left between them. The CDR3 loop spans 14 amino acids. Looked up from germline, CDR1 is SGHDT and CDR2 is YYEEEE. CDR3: CASSLSYSNQPQHF. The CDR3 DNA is TGTGCCAGCAGCCTAAGTTATAGCAATCAGCCCCAGCATTTT.

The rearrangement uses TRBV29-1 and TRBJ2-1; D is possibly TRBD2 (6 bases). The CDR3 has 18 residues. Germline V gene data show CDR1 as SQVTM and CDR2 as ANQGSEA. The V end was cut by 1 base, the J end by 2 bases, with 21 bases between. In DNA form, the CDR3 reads TGCAGCGTTGAAGGTTACCCCCGGTCCGGGAGCACCTACAATGAGCAGTTCTTC. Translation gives CSVEGYPRSGSTYNEQFF.

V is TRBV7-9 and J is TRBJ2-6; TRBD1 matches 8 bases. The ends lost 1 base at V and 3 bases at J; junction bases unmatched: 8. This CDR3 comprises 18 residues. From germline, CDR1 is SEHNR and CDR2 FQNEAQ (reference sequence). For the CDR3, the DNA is TGTGCCAGCAGCTTAGGCCAGGGGGCGCATTATGGGGCCAACGTCCTGACTTTC. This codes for CASSLGQGAHYGANVLTF. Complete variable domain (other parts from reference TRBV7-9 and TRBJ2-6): DTGVSQNPRHKITKRGQNVTFRCDPISEHNRLYWYRQTLGQGPEFLTYFQNEAQLEKSRLLSDRFSAERPKGSFSTLEIQRTEQGDSAMYLCASSLGQGAHYGANVLTFGAGSRLTVL.

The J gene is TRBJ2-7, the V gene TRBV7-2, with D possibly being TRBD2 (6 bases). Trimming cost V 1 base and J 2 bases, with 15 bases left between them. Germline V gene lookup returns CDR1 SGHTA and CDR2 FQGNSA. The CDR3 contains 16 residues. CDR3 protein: CASSLGGTFRAYEQYF. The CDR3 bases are TGTGCCAGCAGCTTAGGAGGGACTTTCCGAGCCTACGAGCAGTACTTC.

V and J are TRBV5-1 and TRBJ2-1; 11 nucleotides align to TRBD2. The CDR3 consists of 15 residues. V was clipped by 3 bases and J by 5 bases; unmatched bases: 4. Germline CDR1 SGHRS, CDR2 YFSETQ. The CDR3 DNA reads TGCGCCAGCAGCTCCGGGACTAGCGGTCACAATGAGCAGTTCTTC. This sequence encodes CASSSGTSGHNEQFF.